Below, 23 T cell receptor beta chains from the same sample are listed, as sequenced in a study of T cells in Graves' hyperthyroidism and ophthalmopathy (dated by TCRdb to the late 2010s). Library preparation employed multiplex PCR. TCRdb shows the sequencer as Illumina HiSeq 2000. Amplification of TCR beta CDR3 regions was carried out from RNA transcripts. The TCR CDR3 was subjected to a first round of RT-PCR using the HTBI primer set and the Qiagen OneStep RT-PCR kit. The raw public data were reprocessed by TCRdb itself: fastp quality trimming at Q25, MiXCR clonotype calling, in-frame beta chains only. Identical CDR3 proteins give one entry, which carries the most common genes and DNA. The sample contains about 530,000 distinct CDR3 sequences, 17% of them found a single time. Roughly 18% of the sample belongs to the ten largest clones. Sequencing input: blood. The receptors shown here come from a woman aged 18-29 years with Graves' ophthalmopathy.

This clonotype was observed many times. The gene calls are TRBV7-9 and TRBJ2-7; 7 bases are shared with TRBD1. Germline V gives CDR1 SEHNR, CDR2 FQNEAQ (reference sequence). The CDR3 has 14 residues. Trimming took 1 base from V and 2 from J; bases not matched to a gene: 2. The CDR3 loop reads CASSLVGTAYEQYF. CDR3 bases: TGTGCCAGCAGCTTAGTAGGGACAGCCTACGAGCAGTACTTC.

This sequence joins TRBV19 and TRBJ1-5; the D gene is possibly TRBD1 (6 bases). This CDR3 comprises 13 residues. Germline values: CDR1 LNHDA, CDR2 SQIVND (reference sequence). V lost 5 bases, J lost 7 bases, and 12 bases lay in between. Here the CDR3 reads CASSSTGSQPQHF. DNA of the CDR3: TGTGCCAGTAGTTCCACAGGGAGCCAGCCCCAGCATTTT.

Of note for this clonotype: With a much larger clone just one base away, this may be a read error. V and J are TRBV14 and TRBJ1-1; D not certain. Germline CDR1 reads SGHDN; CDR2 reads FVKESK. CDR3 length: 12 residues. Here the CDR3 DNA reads TGTGCCAGAAGCCTCGCTTACACTGAAGCTTTCTTT. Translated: CARSLAYTEAFF.

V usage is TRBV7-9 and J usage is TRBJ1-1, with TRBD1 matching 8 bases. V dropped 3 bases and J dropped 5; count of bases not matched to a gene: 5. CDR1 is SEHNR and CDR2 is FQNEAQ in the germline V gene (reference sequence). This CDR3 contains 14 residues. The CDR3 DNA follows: TGTGCCAGCAGCTTTTCAGGGGGCGGGACTGAAGCTTTCTTT. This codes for CASSFSGGGTEAFF.

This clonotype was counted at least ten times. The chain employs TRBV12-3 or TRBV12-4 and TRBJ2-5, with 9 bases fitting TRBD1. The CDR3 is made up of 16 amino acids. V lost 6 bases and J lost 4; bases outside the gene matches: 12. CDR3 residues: CASSSTGGAFRETQYF. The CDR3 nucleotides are TGTGCCAGCAGCAGTACAGGGGGCGCTTTTCGAGAGACCCAGTACTTC.

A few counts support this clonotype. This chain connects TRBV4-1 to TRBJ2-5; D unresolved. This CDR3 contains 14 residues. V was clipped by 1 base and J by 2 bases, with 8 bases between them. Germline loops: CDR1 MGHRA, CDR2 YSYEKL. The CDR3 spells CASSQARWQETQYF. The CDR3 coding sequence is TGCGCCAGCAGCCAAGCCCGGTGGCAAGAGACCCAGTACTTC.

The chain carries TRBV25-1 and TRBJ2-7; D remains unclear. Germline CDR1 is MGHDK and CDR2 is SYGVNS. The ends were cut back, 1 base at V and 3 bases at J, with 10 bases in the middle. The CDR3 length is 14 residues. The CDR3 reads CASSEFGVGYEQYF. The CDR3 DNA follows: TGTGCCAGCAGTGAATTTGGGGTTGGCTACGAGCAGTACTTC.

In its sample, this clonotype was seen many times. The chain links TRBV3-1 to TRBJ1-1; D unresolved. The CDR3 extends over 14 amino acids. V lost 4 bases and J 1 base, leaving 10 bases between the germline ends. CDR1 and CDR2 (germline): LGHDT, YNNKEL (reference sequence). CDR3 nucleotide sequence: TGTGCCAGCAGCCTAAAGCTGGGGAACACTGAAGCTTTCTTT. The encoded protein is CASSLKLGNTEAFF.

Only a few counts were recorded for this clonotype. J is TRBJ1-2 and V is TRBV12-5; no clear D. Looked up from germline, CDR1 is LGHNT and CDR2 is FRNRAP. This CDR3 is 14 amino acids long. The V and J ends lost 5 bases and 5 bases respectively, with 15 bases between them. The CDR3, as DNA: TGTGCTAGTGGTCCCGGACGTCTCGGATATGGCTACACCTTC. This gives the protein CASGPGRLGYGYTF.

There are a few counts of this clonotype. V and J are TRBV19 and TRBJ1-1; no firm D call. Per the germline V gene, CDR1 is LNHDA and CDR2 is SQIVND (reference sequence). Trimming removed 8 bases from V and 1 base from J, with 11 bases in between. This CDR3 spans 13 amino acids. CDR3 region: CASGSGRNTEAFF. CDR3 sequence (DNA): TGTGCCAGTGGGTCGGGAAGGAACACTGAAGCTTTCTTT.

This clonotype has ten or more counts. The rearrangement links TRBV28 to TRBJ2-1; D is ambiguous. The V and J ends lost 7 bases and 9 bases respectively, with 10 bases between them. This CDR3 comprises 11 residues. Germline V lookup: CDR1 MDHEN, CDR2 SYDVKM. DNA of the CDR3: TGTGCCAGCACCGTTGCTGGTGAGCAGTTCTTC. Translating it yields CASTVAGEQFF.

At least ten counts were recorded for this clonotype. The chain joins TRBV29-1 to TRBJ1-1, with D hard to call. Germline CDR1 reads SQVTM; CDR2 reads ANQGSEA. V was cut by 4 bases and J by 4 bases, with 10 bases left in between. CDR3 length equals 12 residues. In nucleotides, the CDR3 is TGCAGCGTTGGTCCAGGTCTCACTGAAGCTTTCTTT. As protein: CSVGPGLTEAFF. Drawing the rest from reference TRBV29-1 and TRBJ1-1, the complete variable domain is SAVISQKPSRDICQRGTSLTIQCQVDSQVTMMFWYRQQPGQSLTLIATANQGSEATYESGFVIDKFPISRPNLTFSTLTVSNMSPEDSSIYLCSVGPGLTEAFFGQGTRLTVV.

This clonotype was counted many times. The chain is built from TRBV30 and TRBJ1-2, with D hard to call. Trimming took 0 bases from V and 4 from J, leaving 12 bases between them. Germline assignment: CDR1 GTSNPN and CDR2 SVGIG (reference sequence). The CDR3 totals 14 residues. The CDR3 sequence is CAWSVRRYGYGYTF. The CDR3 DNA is TGTGCCTGGAGTGTACGGCGGTATGGCTATGGCTACACCTTC.

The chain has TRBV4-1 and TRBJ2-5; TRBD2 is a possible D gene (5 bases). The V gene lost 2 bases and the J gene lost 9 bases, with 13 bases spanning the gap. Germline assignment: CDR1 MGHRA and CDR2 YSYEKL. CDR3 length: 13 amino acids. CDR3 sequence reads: CASSQWSGYPQYF. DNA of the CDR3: TGCGCCAGCAGCCAATGGTCGGGATACCCCCAGTACTTC.

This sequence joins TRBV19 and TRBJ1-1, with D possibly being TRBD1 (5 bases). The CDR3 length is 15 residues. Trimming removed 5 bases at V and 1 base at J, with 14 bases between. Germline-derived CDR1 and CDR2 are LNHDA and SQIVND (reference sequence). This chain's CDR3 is CASSLQGPSNTEAFF. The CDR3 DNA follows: TGTGCCAGTAGTTTGCAGGGTCCCTCGAACACTGAAGCTTTCTTT. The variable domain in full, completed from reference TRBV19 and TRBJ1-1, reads DGGITQSPKYLFRKEGQNVTLSCEQNLNHDAMYWYRQDPGQGLRLIYYSQIVNDFQKGDIAEGYSVSREKKESFPLTVTSAQKNPTAFYLCASSLQGPSNTEAFFGQGTRLTVV.

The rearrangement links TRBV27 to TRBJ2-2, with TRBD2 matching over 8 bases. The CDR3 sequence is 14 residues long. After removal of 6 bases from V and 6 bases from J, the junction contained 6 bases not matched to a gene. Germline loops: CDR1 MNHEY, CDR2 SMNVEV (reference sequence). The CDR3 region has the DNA TGTGCCAGCAGCTCTACGGGGGGGCCCGGGGAGCTGTTTTTT. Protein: CASSSTGGPGELFF.

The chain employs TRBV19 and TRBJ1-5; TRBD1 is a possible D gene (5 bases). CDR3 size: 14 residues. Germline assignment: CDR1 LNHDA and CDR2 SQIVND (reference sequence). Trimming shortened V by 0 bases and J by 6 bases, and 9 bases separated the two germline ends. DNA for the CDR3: TGTGCCAGTAGTATAGATGAGGGGCCTCAGCCCCAGCATTTT. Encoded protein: CASSIDEGPQPQHF.

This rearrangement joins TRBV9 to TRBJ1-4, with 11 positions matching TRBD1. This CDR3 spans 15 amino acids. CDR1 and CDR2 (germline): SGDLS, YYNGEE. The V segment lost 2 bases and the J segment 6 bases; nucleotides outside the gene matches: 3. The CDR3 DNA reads TGTGCCAGCAGCGTTTGGGGACAGGGGGATGAAAAACTGTTTTTT. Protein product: CASSVWGQGDEKLFF.

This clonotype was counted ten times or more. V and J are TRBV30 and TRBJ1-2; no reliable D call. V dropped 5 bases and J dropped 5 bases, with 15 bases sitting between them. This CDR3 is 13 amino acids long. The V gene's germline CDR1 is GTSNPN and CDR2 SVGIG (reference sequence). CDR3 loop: CAWARFSGYGYTF. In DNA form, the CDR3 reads TGTGCCTGGGCCCGGTTCTCCGGGTATGGCTACACCTTC.

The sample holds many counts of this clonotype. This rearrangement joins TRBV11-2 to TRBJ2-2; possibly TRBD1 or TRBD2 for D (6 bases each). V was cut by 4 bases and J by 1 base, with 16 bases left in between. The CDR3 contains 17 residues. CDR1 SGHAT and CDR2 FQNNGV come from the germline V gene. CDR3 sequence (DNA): TGTGCCAGCAGCTCTCAAGGGGGAGCGGGGAACACCGGGGAGCTGTTTTTT. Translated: CASSSQGGAGNTGELFF.

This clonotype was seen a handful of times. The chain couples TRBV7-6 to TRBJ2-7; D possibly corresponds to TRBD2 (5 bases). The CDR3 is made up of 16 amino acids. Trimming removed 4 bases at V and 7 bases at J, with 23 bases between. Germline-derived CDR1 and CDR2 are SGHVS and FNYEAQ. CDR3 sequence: CASSWPPGGSPDEQYF. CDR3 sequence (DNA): TGTGCCAGCAGCTGGCCCCCGGGTGGGAGTCCGGATGAGCAGTACTTC.

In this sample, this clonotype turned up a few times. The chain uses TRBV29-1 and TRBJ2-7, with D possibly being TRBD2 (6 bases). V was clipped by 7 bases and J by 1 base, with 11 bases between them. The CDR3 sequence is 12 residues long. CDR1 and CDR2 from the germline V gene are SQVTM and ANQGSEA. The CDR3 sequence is CSAEGLSYEQYF. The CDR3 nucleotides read TGCAGCGCTGAGGGACTTTCCTACGAGCAGTACTTC.

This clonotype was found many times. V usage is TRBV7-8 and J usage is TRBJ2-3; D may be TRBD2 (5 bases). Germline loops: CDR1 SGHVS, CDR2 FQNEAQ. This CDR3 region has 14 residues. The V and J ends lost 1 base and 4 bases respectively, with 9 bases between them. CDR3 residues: CASSLGGNPDTQYF. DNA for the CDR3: TGTGCCAGCAGCTTAGGAGGGAATCCAGATACGCAGTATTTT. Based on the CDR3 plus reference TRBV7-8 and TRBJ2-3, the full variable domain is GAGVSQSPRYKVAKRGQDVALRCDPISGHVSLFWYQQALGQGPEFLTYFQNEAQLDKSGLPSDRFFAERPEGSVSTLKIQRTQQEDSAVYLCASSLGGNPDTQYFGPGTRLTVL.